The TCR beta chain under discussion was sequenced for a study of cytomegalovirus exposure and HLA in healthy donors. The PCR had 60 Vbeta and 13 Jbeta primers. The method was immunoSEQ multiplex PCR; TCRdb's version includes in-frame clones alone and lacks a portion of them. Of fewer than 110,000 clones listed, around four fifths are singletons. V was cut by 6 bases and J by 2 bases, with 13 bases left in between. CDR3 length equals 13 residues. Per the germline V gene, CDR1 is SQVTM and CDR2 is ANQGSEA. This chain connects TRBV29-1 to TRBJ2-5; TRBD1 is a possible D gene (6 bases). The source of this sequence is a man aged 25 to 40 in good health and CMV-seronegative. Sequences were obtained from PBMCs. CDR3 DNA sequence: TGCAGCGTCTTACAGGGAACACAAGAGACCCAGTACTTC. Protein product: CSVLQGTQETQYF.